This T cell receptor beta chain was sequenced in a study of regulatory T cells in long-lasting Graves disease. Whole-study results and caveats: There was favoring of TRBV28, TRBJ1-2 and TRBJ2-5 in persistent disease. Persistent Graves' patients had lower TCR diversity than newly diagnosed ones.

As to time point: newly diagnosed GD, antithyroid drugs for less than 3 months. Generation of the TCR library employed RNA extracted from PBMCs. Graves' disease diagnosis followed American Thyroid Association guidelines. About this clonotype itself: No antigen is known for it.

CDR3 regions were amplified by Arm-PCR using iRepertoire HTBI primers to build TCR beta libraries. In TCRdb, the multiplex PCR reads were re-called with MiXCR into one record per CDR3 protein. Among about 400,000 distinct CDR3 sequences listed, 15% were seen once. Per germline, CDR1 SGHNT and CDR2 YYREEE (reference sequence). CDR3 length: 15 residues. V lost 3 bases to trimming and J lost 7 bases; unmatched junction nucleotides: 11. Another study also made use of these data, one on T cells in Graves' hyperthyroidism and ophthalmopathy. That report notes: With a median lead of around 6.7 months before onset, the model predicted ophthalmopathy.

This material consisted of peripheral blood mononuclear cells (PBMCs), taken at new diagnosis, from a patient treated with antithyroid drugs. The J gene is TRBJ2-7, the V gene TRBV5-4; 9 bases fit TRBD2. The receptor's source is a woman aged 40 to 50 with Graves disease. The CDR3 nucleotides are TGTGCCAGCAGCTCCACAGCGACTAGCGGATTGGAGCAGTACTTC. Translating gives CASSSTATSGLEQYF.